Shown below are 2 T cell receptor beta chains from a single sample sequenced in a study of blood T cells in healthy people across ages. The second PCR ran roughly 6 to 12 cycles with a sample-barcoded 5' primer and J-beta primers. TCRdb recomputed calls from the 5' RACE reads with MiXCR, one row per CDR3 protein. The table has about 640,000 distinct CDR3 sequences, roughly 53% seen once. The sequenced sample was blood. Receptors originate from a man in his 60s in good health.

The chain has TRBV7-2 and TRBJ1-6, with a possible D match to TRBD1 (6 bases). There are 16 residues in the CDR3. Trimming cost V 1 base and J 5 bases, with 12 bases left between them. The V gene's germline CDR1 is SGHTA and CDR2 FQGNSA. The CDR3 loop reads CASSLERTDNNSPLHF. Written as DNA, the CDR3 is TGTGCCAGCAGCTTAGAAAGGACAGACAATAATTCACCCCTCCACTTT. Full variable domain (rest looked up from reference TRBV7-2 and TRBJ1-6): GAGVSQSPSNKVTEKGKDVELRCDPISGHTALYWYRQSLGQGLEFLIYFQGNSAPDKSGLPSDRFSAERTGGSVSTLTIQRTQQEDSAVYLCASSLERTDNNSPLHFGNGTRLTVT.

The V and J genes are TRBV3-1 and TRBJ1-1; 7 bases match TRBD1. Per the germline V gene, CDR1 is LGHDT and CDR2 is YNNKEL (reference sequence). The CDR3 extends over 15 amino acids. With 3 bases clipped from V and 2 bases from J, the junction kept 6 bases outside the gene matches. CDR3 amino acids: CASSQEDRRNTEAFF. The DNA of the CDR3 is TGTGCCAGCAGCCAGGAGGACAGGCGAAACACTGAAGCTTTCTTT.